This entry describes one T cell receptor (beta chain). Its specificity is not known. In the PCR, 60 Vbeta and 13 Jbeta primers were used. Some clones are missing from TCRdb's copy, which holds only in-frame ones; the method was immunoSEQ multiplex PCR. The sample spans roughly 80,000 clones; the ten largest clones claim more than 0.45%. This sample was included in a study of cytomegalovirus exposure and HLA in healthy donors. The study's findings and limits: Most TCR sequences proved rare, with some public TCRs found in many donors. Data from an earlier analysis indicated that most TCR beta V segments were productive either about 90% or about 30% of the time.

The clonotype comes from a man between 50 and 59 years old in good health and CMV-seronegative. Sequencing used PBMCs.

For the CDR3, the DNA is TGTGCCAGCTCACCTTCCGGGACAGGGGCCCCGGCTTTCTTT. Translation gives CASSPSGTGAPAFF. The chain has TRBV18 and TRBJ1-1, with 10 bases fitting TRBD1. The CDR3 spans 14 residues. The V gene's germline CDR1 is KGHSH and CDR2 LQKENI. The V gene end was trimmed by 3 bases and the J gene end by 11 bases; junction bases not matched to a gene: 9.